Detailed here is one T cell receptor (beta chain). These data belong to a study of glioma-infiltrating T cells after dendritic cell vaccination. This table comes from immunoSEQ multiplex PCR, and its TCRdb copy is limited to in-frame clones, with some not included. The sample lists 50,000 to 55,000 clones; around 89% were seen once. Germline values: CDR1 SGDLS, CDR2 YYNGEE. CDR3 length: 15 residues. The J segment lost 1 base and the V segment lost 3 bases, leaving 6 bases of the junction unmatched. Time point: after dendritic cell vaccination, including at tumor progression/relapse. Specimen: blood, collected after dendritic cell vaccination. The chain links TRBV9 to TRBJ1-1; 7 bases are a match to TRBD1. The receptor comes from a human donor with glioblastoma. CDR3 loop: CASSDATGKNTEAFF. For the CDR3, the DNA is TGTGCCAGCAGCGATGCGACAGGGAAGAACACTGAAGCTTTCTTT. Full variable domain (rest looked up from reference TRBV9 and TRBJ1-1): DSGVTQTPKHLITATGQRVTLRCSPRSGDLSVYWYQQSLDQGLQFLIQYYNGEERAKGNILERFSAQQFPDLHSELNLSSLELGDSALYFCASSDATGKNTEAFFGQGTRLTVV.